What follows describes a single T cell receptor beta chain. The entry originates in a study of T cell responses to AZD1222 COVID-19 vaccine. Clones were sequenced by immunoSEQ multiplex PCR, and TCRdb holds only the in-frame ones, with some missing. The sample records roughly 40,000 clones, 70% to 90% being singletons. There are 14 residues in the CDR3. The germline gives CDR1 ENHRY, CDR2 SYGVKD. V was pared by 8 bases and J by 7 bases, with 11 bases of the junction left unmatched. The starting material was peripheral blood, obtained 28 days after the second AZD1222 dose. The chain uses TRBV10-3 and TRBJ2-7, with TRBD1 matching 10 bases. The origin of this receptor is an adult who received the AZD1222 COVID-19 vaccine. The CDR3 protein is CAIRPGTGDREQYF. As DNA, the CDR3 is TGTGCCATCCGCCCCGGGACAGGGGATCGGGAGCAGTACTTC.